This record covers a single T cell receptor beta chain. Antigen unknown. The data belong to a study of long-term antiretroviral therapy in people with HIV. Findings and limits, study-wide: Once patients were on ART, diversity went higher but still fell short of transplant donor controls.

A v3.0 immunoSEQ assay was performed at survey level. Data came from immunoSEQ multiplex PCR; TCRdb stores just in-frame clones and leaves some out. The sample includes around 20,000 clones, approximately 78% of them seen just once. Trimming took 0 bases from V and 5 from J; bases not matched to a gene: 6. The CDR3 runs to 17 residues. Germline-derived CDR1 and CDR2 are LGHNA and YNFKEQ. Each HIV participant was treated in the United States. Ahead of DNA extraction, samples held about 0.95-11 million cryopreserved PBMC each. This TCR was sampled from a middle-aged woman with HIV. The gene calls are TRBV4-2 and TRBJ1-4; 10 bases line up with TRBD1. This specimen was unsorted PBMCs, taken at the start of antiretroviral therapy, before treatment. DNA of the CDR3: TGTGCCAGCAGCCAAGATCAGGCGGACAGGGGGAATGAAAAACTGTTTTTT. Encoded protein: CASSQDQADRGNEKLFF.